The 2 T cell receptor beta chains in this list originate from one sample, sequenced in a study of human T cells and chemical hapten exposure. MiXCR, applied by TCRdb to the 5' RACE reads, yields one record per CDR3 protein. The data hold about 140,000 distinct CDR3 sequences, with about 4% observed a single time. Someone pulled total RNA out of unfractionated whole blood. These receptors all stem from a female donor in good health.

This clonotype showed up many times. DNA of the CDR3: TGTGCCAGCAGCTTGGAGGTTCAGGGTATGAATTCACCCCTCCACTTT. This translates into CASSLEVQGMNSPLHF. The chain carries TRBV5-6 and TRBJ1-6; D perhaps matches TRBD1 (5 bases). Germline loops: CDR1 SGHDT, CDR2 YYEEEE. The V end lost 0 bases, the J end lost 7 bases, and 14 bases lay between the germline ends. This CDR3 contains 16 residues. The full variable domain, completed using reference TRBV5-6 and TRBJ1-6, is DAGVTQSPTHLIKTRGQQVTLRCSPKSGHDTVSWYQQALGQGPQFIFQYYEEEERQRGNFPDRFSGHQFPNYSSELNVNALLLGDSALYLCASSLEVQGMNSPLHFGNGTRLTVT.

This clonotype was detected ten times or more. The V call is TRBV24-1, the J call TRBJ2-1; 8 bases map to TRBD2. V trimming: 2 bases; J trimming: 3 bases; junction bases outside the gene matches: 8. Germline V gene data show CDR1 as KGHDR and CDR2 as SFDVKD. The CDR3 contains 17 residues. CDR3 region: CATSDSSTSGVYNEQFF. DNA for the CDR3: TGTGCCACCAGTGATTCAAGCACTAGCGGCGTCTACAATGAGCAGTTCTTC.